This TCR beta chain was identified during a study of regulatory T cells in long-lasting Graves disease. This clonotype came up a few times. Germline lookup yields CDR1 MDHEN and CDR2 SYDVKM. The CDR3 runs to 17 residues. Trimming took 5 bases from V and 0 from J, leaving 17 bases between them. TCR beta libraries were built with iRepertoire HTBI primers and Arm-PCR of CDR3 regions. Original processing methods: The samples yielded about 63 TRBV and about 15 TRBJ segments. TCRdb called the multiplex PCR reads again in MiXCR, with one record for every CDR3 protein. What appears here as the V and J calls and clone size reflects TCRdb's work, not the paper's. In the table there are roughly 500,000 distinct CDR3 sequences, less than 15% of which are singletons. Time point given: newly diagnosed GD, antithyroid drugs for less than 3 months. PBMCs were the source of the RNA used for TCR sequencing. These data are also associated with another study on T cells in Graves' hyperthyroidism and ophthalmopathy. That paper states: Blood also showed most of the thyroid clonotypes that were expanded above 0.001.

Here the sequenced sample was peripheral blood mononuclear cells (PBMCs), taken at new diagnosis, from a patient treated with antithyroid drugs. V and J are TRBV28 and TRBJ1-5, with D unresolved. This TCR was recovered from a man under 40 with Graves disease. CDR3 loop: CASSKGRPVYSNQPQHF. Written as DNA, the CDR3 is TGTGCCAGCAGTAAAGGACGGCCGGTTTATAGCAATCAGCCCCAGCATTTT.